This TCR beta chain was found in a study of identical twins. Healthy Caucasians alone served as donors. Between the trimmed V and J ends, which lost 0 bases and 5 bases, there was a span of 11 bases. This CDR3 is 14 amino acids long. From germline, CDR1 is MNHEY and CDR2 SVGAGI. This clonotype has just a few counts. Its target is unknown. Study outcomes and limitations: The study based its conclusions on cross-sectional statistical analysis and did not follow the same donors. Insertion counts were lower in abundant cord blood beta clonotypes, a trend that memory repertoires did not show. Invariant populations such as MAIT and iNKT cells could partly muddle zero-insertion analyses.

TCRdb independently ran MiXCR on the 5' RACE reads; one entry per CDR3 protein. The sample yields 420,000 or so distinct CDR3 sequences, less than 20% seen once. This chain links TRBV6-5 with TRBJ2-7; a possible D gene is TRBD1 (7 bases). Input material: naive T cells sorted from blood. This clonotype was obtained from a man between 45 and 60 years old in good health. Written as DNA, the CDR3 is TGTGCCAGCAGTTACTCTGGCAGGGGGGACGAGCAGTACTTC. Encoded protein: CASSYSGRGDEQYF.